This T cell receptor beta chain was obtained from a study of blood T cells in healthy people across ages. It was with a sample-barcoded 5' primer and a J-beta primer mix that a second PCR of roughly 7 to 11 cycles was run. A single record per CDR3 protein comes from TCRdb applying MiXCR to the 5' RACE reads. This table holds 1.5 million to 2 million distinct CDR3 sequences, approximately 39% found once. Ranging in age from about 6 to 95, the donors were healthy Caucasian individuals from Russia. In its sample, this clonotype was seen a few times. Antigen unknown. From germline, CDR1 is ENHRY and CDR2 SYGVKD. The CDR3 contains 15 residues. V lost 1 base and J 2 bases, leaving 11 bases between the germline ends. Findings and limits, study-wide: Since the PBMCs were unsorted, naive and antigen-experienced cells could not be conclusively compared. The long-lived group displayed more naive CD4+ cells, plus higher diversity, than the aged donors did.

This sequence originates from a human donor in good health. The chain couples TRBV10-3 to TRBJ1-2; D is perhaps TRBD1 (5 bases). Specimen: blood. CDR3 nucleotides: TGTGCCATCAGTGAGTTAAGGGGCCTCAACTATGGCTACACCTTC. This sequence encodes CAISELRGLNYGYTF.